The next 24 T cell receptor beta chains were all read from a single sample in a study of T-cell reconstitution after alpha-beta-depleted transplantation in children. Preparing the TCRbeta library involved the use of unique molecular identifiers. TCRdb reprocessed the PCR reads with MiXCR, giving one entry per CDR3 protein. The repertoire has almost 400,000 distinct CDR3 sequences, over 20% of them found once; the top ten carry approximately 3.8%. The specimen was PBMCs from the stem cell graft donor, collected from the stem cell graft. These receptors originate from a human donor who donated a stem cell graft to a child with acute myeloid leukemia.

The chain combines TRBV20-1 with TRBJ2-5; D perhaps matches TRBD1 (6 bases). Per germline, CDR1 DFQATT and CDR2 SNEGSKA (reference sequence). The V gene lost 3 bases and the J gene lost 0 bases, with 11 bases spanning the gap. This CDR3 contains 14 residues. CDR3 nucleotide sequence: TGCAGTGCTAGCCGGGACAATGACCAAGAGACCCAGTACTTC. Translated, it gives CSASRDNDQETQYF.

This clonotype was counted ten times or more. As DNA, the CDR3 is TGCAGTCGAGCCAGACGCGGGAGGAGTGAGCAGTTCTTC. This sequence encodes CSRARRGRSEQFF. The genes are TRBV20-1 and TRBJ2-1, with 8 positions matching TRBD2. Germline CDR1 is DFQATT and CDR2 is SNEGSKA (reference sequence). CDR3 length equals 13 residues. V lost 8 bases to trimming and J lost 9 bases; unmatched junction nucleotides: 12.

In its sample, this clonotype was seen a few times. J is TRBJ1-2 and V is TRBV24-1; TRBD1 aligns across 8 bases. Germline CDR1 and CDR2: KGHDR and SFDVKD. The CDR3 is made up of 14 amino acids. The J segment lost 2 bases and the V segment lost 7 bases, leaving 5 bases of the junction unmatched. CDR3 region: CATRPGGANYGYTF. The CDR3 DNA sequence: TGTGCCACCAGACCAGGGGGCGCGAACTATGGCTACACCTTC.

There are many counts of this clonotype. CDR3: CASSLPDPRVDEQYF. The CDR3, as DNA: TGCGCCAGCAGCTTGCCGGACCCGAGGGTAGACGAGCAGTACTTC. The chain recombines TRBV5-1 with TRBJ2-7, with D possibly matching TRBD2 (5 bases). There are 15 residues in the CDR3. In germline, CDR1 is SGHRS, CDR2 YFSETQ. V gave up 1 base and J gave up 5 bases, with 16 bases separating them. Full variable domain (remainder filled in from reference TRBV5-1 and TRBJ2-7): KAGVTQTPRYLIKTRGQQVTLSCSPISGHRSVSWYQQTPGQGLQFLFEYFSETQRNKGNFPGRFSGRQFSNSRSEMNVSTLELGDSALYLCASSLPDPRVDEQYFGPGTRLTVT.

CDR3 nucleotide sequence: TGCAGCGTTGACGGAGGGGCCGCCGGGGAGCTGTTTTTT. Its protein is CSVDGGAAGELFF. This chain joins TRBV29-1 and TRBJ2-2; tentative D call: TRBD2 (6 bases). Between the trimmed V and J ends, which lost 3 bases and 6 bases, there was a span of 11 bases. The CDR3 is made up of 13 amino acids. Germline V lookup: CDR1 SQVTM, CDR2 ANQGSEA.

Only a few counts were recorded for this clonotype. The rearrangement links TRBV4-2 to TRBJ1-1; unclear D gene. Germline V CDR1 and CDR2: LGHNA, YNFKEQ. The CDR3 has 16 residues. Trimming pared 1 base from V and 4 bases from J, leaving 16 bases between. The DNA for the CDR3 is TGTGCCAGCAGCCAAGTTGAGGTCAACGGCCGCACTGAAGCTTTCTTT. Translating gives CASSQVEVNGRTEAFF.

This chain connects TRBV12-3 or TRBV12-4 to TRBJ2-3; 8 bases agree with TRBD2. Unmatched junction bases numbered 8, after V lost 7 bases and J lost 2 bases. The CDR3 has 15 residues. CDR3 sequence (DNA): TGTGCCAGCACCGGGGTTAGCGGGATCACAGATACGCAGTATTTT. Its translation is CASTGVSGITDTQYF.

This chain connects TRBV20-1 to TRBJ2-5; a possible D gene is TRBD1 (6 bases). V was trimmed by 0 bases and J by 4 bases, leaving 12 bases between them. Germline CDR1 DFQATT, CDR2 SNEGSKA (reference sequence). The CDR3 runs to 14 residues. CDR3 protein: CSARDLAGVETQYF. For the CDR3, the DNA is TGCAGTGCTAGAGATCTGGCAGGGGTAGAGACCCAGTACTTC.

The gene calls are TRBV7-9 and TRBJ2-5; tentatively, D is TRBD1 (5 bases). This CDR3 spans 16 amino acids. The germline V and J ends were trimmed by 6 bases and 0 bases, with 17 bases remaining between them. Looked up from germline, CDR1 is SEHNR and CDR2 is FQNEAQ (reference sequence). The CDR3 DNA follows: TGTGCCAGCAGTATGGGGCCGATAATGTACCAAGAGACCCAGTACTTC. It translates to CASSMGPIMYQETQYF.

The V call is TRBV27, the J call TRBJ2-3, with D unclear. The CDR3 runs to 12 residues. V dropped 7 bases and J dropped 4 bases, with 9 bases sitting between them. Germline V CDR1 and CDR2: MNHEY, SMNVEV (reference sequence). CDR3 nucleotide sequence: TGTGCCAGCATGGATCGAGCAGATACGCAGTATTTT. Translation: CASMDRADTQYF.

The rearrangement links TRBV10-2 to TRBJ2-6, with D possibly being TRBD2 (6 bases). Looked up from germline, CDR1 is WSHSY and CDR2 is SAAADI. The CDR3 loop spans 17 amino acids. V was cut by 2 bases and J by 4 bases, with 15 bases left in between. The CDR3 DNA reads TGCGCCAGCAGTGAGCGCTGGGGGGTTGGAGGGGCCAACGTCCTGACTTTC. This sequence encodes CASSERWGVGGANVLTF.

The chain links TRBV3-1 to TRBJ2-5, with 14 bases identical to TRBD2. V shed 4 bases and J 4 bases; nucleotides not matched to a gene: 5. CDR1 is LGHDT, CDR2 YNNKEL, per germline (reference sequence). The CDR3 loop spans 16 amino acids. Written as DNA, the CDR3 is TGTGCCAGCAGCCGACTAGCGGGAGGGTCTAGAGAGACCCAGTACTTC. Its protein is CASSRLAGGSRETQYF.

This clonotype has at least ten counts. The chain has TRBV25-1 and TRBJ2-7; 10 nucleotides line up with TRBD1. The V and J ends lost 6 bases and 5 bases, in that order; junction bases with no gene match: 10. The CDR3 covers 15 residues. CDR1 and CDR2 from the germline V gene are MGHDK and SYGVNS. This CDR3 reads CASSPDRGQGHEQYF. CDR3 in DNA: TGTGCCAGCAGCCCCGACAGGGGGCAGGGACACGAGCAGTACTTC.

This clonotype was counted between two and nine times. The V and J genes are TRBV20-1 and TRBJ1-5; tentatively, D is TRBD1 (6 bases). The V gene lost 1 base and the J gene lost 0 bases, with 10 bases spanning the gap. There are 15 residues in the CDR3. CDR1 is DFQATT, CDR2 SNEGSKA, per germline (reference sequence). In nucleotides, the CDR3 is TGCAGTGCTAGAGGGACAGACTATAGCAATCAGCCCCAGCATTTT. This translates into CSARGTDYSNQPQHF.

This clonotype was counted a single time. This chain uses TRBV28 with TRBJ2-5; 12 nucleotides align to TRBD2. The CDR3 spans 17 residues. Looked up from germline, CDR1 is MDHEN and CDR2 is SYDVKM. V lost 6 bases, J lost 3 bases, and 11 bases stayed unmatched. The CDR3 DNA is TGTGCCAGCAGCTGGGGACTAGCGGGCCCCAGTGAAGAGACCCAGTACTTC. Translation: CASSWGLAGPSEETQYF.

This clonotype was seen repeatedly, ten times or more. The chain has TRBV29-1 and TRBJ1-2; D gene unclear. CDR1 and CDR2 from the germline V gene are SQVTM and ANQGSEA. The CDR3 length is 12 residues. Trimming took 7 bases from V and 8 from J, leaving 17 bases between them. For the CDR3, the DNA is TGCAGCGCGTACCGGACCCTGGGAGGCTACACCTTC. Protein product: CSAYRTLGGYTF.

The V gene is TRBV20-1, the J gene TRBJ2-3, with D maybe TRBD2 (6 bases). V gave up 7 bases and J gave up 6 bases, with 17 bases separating them. Germline V gene data show CDR1 as DFQATT and CDR2 as SNEGSKA (reference sequence). The CDR3 is 13 residues long. CDR3 coding DNA: TGCAGTGTCAACCGCGGGATCGCGGATACGCAGTATTTT. Translation: CSVNRGIADTQYF.

The chain employs TRBV20-1 and TRBJ2-5, with D hard to call. The CDR3 runs 12 residues. Germline lookup yields CDR1 DFQATT and CDR2 SNEGSKA (reference sequence). Trimming took off 6 bases at V and 5 bases at J, with 13 bases between the two ends. CDR3 sequence: CSAYPRYETQYF. In DNA form, the CDR3 reads TGCAGTGCGTACCCTCGGTACGAGACCCAGTACTTC.

A few counts support this clonotype. The CDR3 loop reads CASSLEGRRPYNEQFF. The DNA of the CDR3 is TGCGCCAGCAGCTTGGAGGGCCGGAGGCCTTACAATGAGCAGTTCTTC. The V call is TRBV5-1, the J call TRBJ2-1, with a tentative D call TRBD2 (5 bases). Trimming took 0 bases from V and 4 from J, leaving 14 bases between them. The CDR3 has 16 residues. CDR1 SGHRS and CDR2 YFSETQ come from the germline V gene.

This clonotype was detected ten times or more. CDR3 bases: TGCAGTGCTAGAGATGGCCTACTTAGCGGGATCACAGATACGCAGTATTTT. It translates to CSARDGLLSGITDTQYF. V is TRBV20-1 and J is TRBJ2-3; 8 positions agree with TRBD2. This CDR3 comprises 17 residues. Per germline, CDR1 DFQATT and CDR2 SNEGSKA (reference sequence). With V trimmed by 0 bases and J by 2 bases, 10 bases remained unmatched.

This clonotype was counted at least ten times. The chain uses TRBV20-1 and TRBJ2-1; 7 bases agree with TRBD2. From germline, CDR1 is DFQATT and CDR2 SNEGSKA (reference sequence). The CDR3 consists of 14 residues. V shed 3 bases, J shed 3 bases, and the junction held 5 bases outside the gene matches. The CDR3 DNA sequence: TGCAGTGCTAGCCCCCCTAGCGGCTACAATGAGCAGTTCTTC. Its translation is CSASPPSGYNEQFF.

This clonotype was recorded at least ten times. The chain combines TRBV5-1 with TRBJ2-1; 10 bases map to TRBD2. With V trimmed by 4 bases and J by 6 bases, 4 bases remained unmatched. CDR1 is SGHRS and CDR2 is YFSETQ in the germline V gene. CDR3 size: 14 residues. The CDR3 DNA sequence: TGCGCCAGCAGCCCCCGGACTAGCGGCAATGAGCAGTTCTTC. This translates into CASSPRTSGNEQFF.

This chain joins TRBV4-3 and TRBJ1-5; D gene ambiguous. From germline, CDR1 is LGHNA and CDR2 YSLEER. V was clipped by 0 bases and J by 5 bases, with 17 bases between them. The CDR3 covers 17 residues. The CDR3 nucleotides read TGCGCCAGCAGCCAAGATTGGTCGCGGGGATTCCATCAGCCCCAGCATTTT. This sequence encodes CASSQDWSRGFHQPQHF.

This clonotype was seen once. The rearrangement links TRBV28 to TRBJ1-1, with 9 positions matching TRBD1. Trimming took 6 bases from V and 8 from J; bases not matched to a gene: 7. CDR1 MDHEN and CDR2 SYDVKM come from the germline V gene. The CDR3 totals 13 residues. CDR3 loop: CASSSPDRGEAFF. The CDR3 DNA is TGTGCCAGCAGCTCCCCGGACAGGGGCGAAGCTTTCTTT.